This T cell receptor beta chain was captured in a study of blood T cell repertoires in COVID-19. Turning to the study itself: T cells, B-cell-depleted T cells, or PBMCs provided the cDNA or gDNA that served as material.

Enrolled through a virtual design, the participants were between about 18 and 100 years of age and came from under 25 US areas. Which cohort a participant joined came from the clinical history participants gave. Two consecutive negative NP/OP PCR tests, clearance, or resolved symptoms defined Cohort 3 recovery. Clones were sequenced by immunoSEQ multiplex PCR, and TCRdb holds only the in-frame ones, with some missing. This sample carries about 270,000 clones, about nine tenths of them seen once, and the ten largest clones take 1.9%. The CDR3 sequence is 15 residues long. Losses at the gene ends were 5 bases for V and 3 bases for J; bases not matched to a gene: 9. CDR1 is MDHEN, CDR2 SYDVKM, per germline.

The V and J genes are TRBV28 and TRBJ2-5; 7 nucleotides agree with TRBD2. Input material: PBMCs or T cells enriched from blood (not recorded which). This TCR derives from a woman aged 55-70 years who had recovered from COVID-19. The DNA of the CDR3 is TGTGCCAGCAGTGATGCGGGGGAGGGGAAAGAGACCCAGTACTTC. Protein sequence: CASSDAGEGKETQYF. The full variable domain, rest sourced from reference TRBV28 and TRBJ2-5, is DVKVTQSSRYLVKRTGEKVFLECVQDMDHENMFWYRQDPGLGLRLIYFSYDVKMKEKGDIPEGYSVSREKKERFSLILESASTNQTSMYLCASSDAGEGKETQYFGPGTRLLVL.